This TCR beta chain is from a study of cytomegalovirus exposure and HLA in healthy donors. The overall study: An early data release held 80 million or so unique TCRs from HLA-typed donors.

Findings of the study overall: In an earlier analysis, productive rearrangement rates for most beta V segments clustered near 87% or 30%.

It was with 60 Vbeta and 13 Jbeta primers that the PCR ran. The repertoire was sequenced with immunoSEQ multiplex PCR; TCRdb's copy has only in-frame clones and lacks some. The data show roughly 160,000 clones, 71% seen once. A few counts support this clone. Its target is unknown. This same CDR3 is encoded by further DNA sequences in the sample. The germline CDR1 and CDR2 sequences are GTSNPN and SVGIG (reference sequence). CDR3 length: 16 amino acids. Between the trimmed V and J ends, which lost 8 bases and 8 bases, there was a span of 25 bases. J is TRBJ1-6 and V is TRBV30; a possible D gene is TRBD1 (5 bases). The clonotype originates from a girl between 5 and 17 years old in good health and CMV-seronegative. Sequences were obtained from PBMCs. CDR3 protein: CARTSDDSHVDSPLHF. The CDR3, as DNA: TGTGCCCGCACATCAGACGACAGCCACGTGGATTCACCCCTCCACTTT.